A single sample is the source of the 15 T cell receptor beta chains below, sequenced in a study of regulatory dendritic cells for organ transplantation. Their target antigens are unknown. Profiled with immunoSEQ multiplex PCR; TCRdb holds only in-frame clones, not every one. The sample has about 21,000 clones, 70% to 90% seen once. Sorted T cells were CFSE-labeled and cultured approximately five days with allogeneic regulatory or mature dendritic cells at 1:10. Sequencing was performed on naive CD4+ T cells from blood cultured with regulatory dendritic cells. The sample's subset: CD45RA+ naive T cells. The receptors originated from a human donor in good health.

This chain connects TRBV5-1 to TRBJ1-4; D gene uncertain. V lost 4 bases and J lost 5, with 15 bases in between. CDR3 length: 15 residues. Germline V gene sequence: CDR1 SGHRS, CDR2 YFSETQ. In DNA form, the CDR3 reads TGCGCCAGCAGCGGAGCCGGGAGTTCGAATGAAAAACTGTTTTTT. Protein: CASSGAGSSNEKLFF.

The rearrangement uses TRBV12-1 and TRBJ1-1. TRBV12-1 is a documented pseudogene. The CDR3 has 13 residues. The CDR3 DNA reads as TGTGCCAGCAGCTTTGAGGCGGGCACTGAAGCTTTCTTT. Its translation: CASSFEAGTEAFF.

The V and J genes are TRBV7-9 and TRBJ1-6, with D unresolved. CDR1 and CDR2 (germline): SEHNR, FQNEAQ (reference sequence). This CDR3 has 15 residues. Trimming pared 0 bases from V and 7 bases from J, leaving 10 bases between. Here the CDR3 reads CASSLAEPLNSPLHF. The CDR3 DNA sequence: TGTGCCAGCAGCTTAGCGGAACCCCTAAATTCACCCCTCCACTTT.

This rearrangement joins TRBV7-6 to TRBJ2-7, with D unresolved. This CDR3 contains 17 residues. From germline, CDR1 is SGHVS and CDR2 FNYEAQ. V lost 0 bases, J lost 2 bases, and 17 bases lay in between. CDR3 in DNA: TGTGCCAGCAGCTTAGCGGACCTCTCCGCCCGTGCCTACGAGCAGTACTTC. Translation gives CASSLADLSARAYEQYF.

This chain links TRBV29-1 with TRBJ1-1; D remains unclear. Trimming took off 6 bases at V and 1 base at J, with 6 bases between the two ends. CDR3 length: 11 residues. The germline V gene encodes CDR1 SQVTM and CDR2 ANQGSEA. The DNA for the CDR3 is TGCAGCGTGGCTGAGAACACTGAAGCTTTCTTT. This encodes CSVAENTEAFF.

DNA of the CDR3: TGTGCCAGCAGCTTATTTGTTTTGTACTCAGATACGCAGTATTTT. Protein product: CASSLFVLYSDTQYF. The V and J genes are TRBV7-2 and TRBJ2-3; no definite D call. The germline V gene encodes CDR1 SGHTA and CDR2 FQGNSA. The CDR3 length is 15 residues. V lost 2 bases and J lost 4, with 13 bases in between. The whole variable domain, remainder taken from reference TRBV7-2 and TRBJ2-3, is GAGVSQSPSNKVTEKGKDVELRCDPISGHTALYWYRQSLGQGLEFLIYFQGNSAPDKSGLPSDRFSAERTGGSVSTLTIQRTQQEDSAVYLCASSLFVLYSDTQYFGPGTRLTVL.

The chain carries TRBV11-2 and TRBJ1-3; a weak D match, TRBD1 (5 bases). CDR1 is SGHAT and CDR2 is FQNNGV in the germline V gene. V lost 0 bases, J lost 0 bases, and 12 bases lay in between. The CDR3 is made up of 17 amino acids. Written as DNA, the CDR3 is TGTGCCAGCAGCTTAGATACAGGTCCGAGCTCTGGAAACACCATATATTTT. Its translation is CASSLDTGPSSGNTIYF. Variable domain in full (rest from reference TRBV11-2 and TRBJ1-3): EAGVAQSPRYKIIEKRQSVAFWCNPISGHATLYWYQQILGQGPKLLIQFQNNGVVDDSQLPKDRFSAERLKGVDSTLKIQPAKLEDSAVYLCASSLDTGPSSGNTIYFGEGSWLTVV.

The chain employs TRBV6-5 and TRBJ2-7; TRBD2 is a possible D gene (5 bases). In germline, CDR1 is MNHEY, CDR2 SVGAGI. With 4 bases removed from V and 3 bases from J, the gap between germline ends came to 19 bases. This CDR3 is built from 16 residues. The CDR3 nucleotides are TGTGCCAGCAGTTCCCTTGGCGGGCGCACATTCTACGAGCAGTACTTC. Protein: CASSSLGGRTFYEQYF.

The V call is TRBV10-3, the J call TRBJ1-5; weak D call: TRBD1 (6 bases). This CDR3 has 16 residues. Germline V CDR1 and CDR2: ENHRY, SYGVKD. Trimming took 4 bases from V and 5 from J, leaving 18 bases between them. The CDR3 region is CAISATATGLDQPQHF. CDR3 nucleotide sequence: TGTGCCATCAGTGCCACCGCGACAGGACTCGATCAGCCCCAGCATTTT.

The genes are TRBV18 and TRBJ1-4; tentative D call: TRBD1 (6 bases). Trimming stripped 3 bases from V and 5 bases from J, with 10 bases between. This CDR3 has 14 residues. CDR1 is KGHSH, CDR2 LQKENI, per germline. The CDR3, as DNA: TGTGCCAGCTCACCGACAGGACCGAATGAAAAACTGTTTTTT. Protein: CASSPTGPNEKLFF. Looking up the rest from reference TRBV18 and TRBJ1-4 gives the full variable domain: NAGVMQNPRHLVRRRGQEARLRCSPMKGHSHVYWYRQLPEEGLKFMVYLQKENIIDESGMPKERFSAEFPKEGPSILRIQQVVRGDSAAYFCASSPTGPNEKLFFGSGTQLSVL.

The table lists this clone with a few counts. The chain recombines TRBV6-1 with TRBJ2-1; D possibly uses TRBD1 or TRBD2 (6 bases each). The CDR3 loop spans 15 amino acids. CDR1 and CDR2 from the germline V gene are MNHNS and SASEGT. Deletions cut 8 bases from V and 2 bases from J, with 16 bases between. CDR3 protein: CASCVRGHTYNEQFF. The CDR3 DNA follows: TGTGCCAGCTGTGTGCGGGGACATACCTACAATGAGCAGTTCTTC.

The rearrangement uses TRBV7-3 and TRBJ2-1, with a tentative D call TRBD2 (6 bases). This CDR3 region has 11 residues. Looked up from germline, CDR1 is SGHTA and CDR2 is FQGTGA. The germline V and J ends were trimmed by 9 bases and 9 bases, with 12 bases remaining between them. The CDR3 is CASTSGGEQFF. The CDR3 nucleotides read TGTGCCAGTACTTCCGGGGGTGAGCAGTTCTTC. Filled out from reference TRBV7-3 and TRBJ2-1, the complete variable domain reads GAGVSQTPSNKVTEKGKYVELRCDPISGHTALYWYRQSLGQGPEFLIYFQGTGAADDSGLPNDRFFAVRPEGSVSTLKIQRTERGDSAVYLCASTSGGEQFFGPGTRLTVL.

In DNA, the CDR3 is TGTGCCAGCTCACCTCAGGACTCTGGAAACACCATATATTTT. Translating it yields CASSPQDSGNTIYF. This chain joins TRBV18 and TRBJ1-3; no definite D call. V gave up 3 bases and J gave up 0 bases, with 6 bases separating them. CDR3 length: 14 residues. In germline, CDR1 is KGHSH, CDR2 LQKENI.

CDR3 sequence: CASSYSGIVSYEQYF. In DNA, the CDR3 is TGTGCCAGCAGTTACTCCGGGATAGTCTCCTACGAGCAGTACTTC. The chain uses TRBV6-5 and TRBJ2-7, with D possibly being TRBD2 (5 bases). The germline gives CDR1 MNHEY, CDR2 SVGAGI. The length of the CDR3 is 15 residues. Deletions cut 0 bases from V and 0 bases from J, with 9 bases between.

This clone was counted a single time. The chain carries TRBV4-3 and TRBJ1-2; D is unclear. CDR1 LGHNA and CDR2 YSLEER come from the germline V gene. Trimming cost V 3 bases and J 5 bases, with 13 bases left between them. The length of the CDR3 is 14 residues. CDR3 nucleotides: TGCGCCAGCAGCCAGAACCAGGCGCTATATGGCTACACCTTC. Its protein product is CASSQNQALYGYTF.